The 8 T cell receptor beta chains below all came from one sample that was sequenced in a study of T cell changes during pregnancy in multiple sclerosis. Profiling relied on immunoSEQ multiplex PCR, and the TCRdb table lists in-frame clones only, not all of them. The table records about 79,000 clones, roughly 93% of them present only once. Sequenced here: peripheral blood, sampled in the second trimester of pregnancy. The receptors were gathered from a female donor in good health, enrolled as a control in a pregnancy study.

This clone was picked up one time. The chain recombines TRBV6-6 with TRBJ2-1; 9 bases match TRBD2. Germline-derived CDR1 and CDR2 are MNHNY and SVGAGI (reference sequence). Trimming cost V 8 bases and J 5 bases; bases outside gene matches: 7. The CDR3 consists of 14 residues. CDR3 region: CASSFSGGNNEQFF. CDR3 sequence (DNA): TGTGCCAGCTCTTTCAGCGGGGGGAACAATGAGCAGTTCTTC.

The CDR3 DNA sequence: TGTGCCAGCTCACGAGGGACAGGGTGGGAAGAGACCCAGTACTTC. Its translation is CASSRGTGWEETQYF. The chain has TRBV18 and TRBJ2-5, with 9 bases identical to TRBD1. V trimming: 4 bases; J trimming: 3 bases; junction bases outside the gene matches: 6. The germline CDR1 and CDR2 sequences are KGHSH and LQKENI. The CDR3 sequence is 15 residues long.

The chain has TRBV29-1 and TRBJ2-7; 8 positions match TRBD1. Trimming took 5 bases from V and 4 from J; bases not matched to a gene: 4. Germline values: CDR1 SQVTM, CDR2 ANQGSEA. This CDR3 is built from 12 residues. DNA of the CDR3: TGCAGCGTTTGGGACAGGAAGTACGAGCAGTACTTC. Protein: CSVWDRKYEQYF.

This clone appeared once. CDR3 sequence reads: CASRKGGVETQYF. The CDR3 DNA follows: TGTGCCAGCAGGAAGGGGGGGGTGGAGACCCAGTACTTC. The rearrangement links TRBV5-8 to TRBJ2-5, with a weak D call TRBD2 (7 bases). Germline V lookup: CDR1 SGHTS, CDR2 YDEGEE. This CDR3 is built from 13 residues. The V end lost 5 bases, the J end lost 5 bases, and 13 bases lay between the germline ends. The whole variable domain, remainder taken from reference TRBV5-8 and TRBJ2-5, is EAGVTQSPTHLIKTRGQQATLRCSPISGHTSVYWYQQALGLGLQFLLWYDEGEERNRGNFPPRFSGRQFPNYSSELNVNALELEDSALYLCASRKGGVETQYFGPGTRLLVL.

V usage is TRBV9 and J usage is TRBJ1-2; D is perhaps TRBD1 (5 bases). The germline gives CDR1 SGDLS, CDR2 YYNGEE. The length of the CDR3 is 13 residues. V lost 6 bases, J lost 5 bases, and 14 bases lay in between. The CDR3 DNA reads as TGTGCCAGCATGGGGGGTGAGAGGTATGGCTACACCTTC. This gives the protein CASMGGERYGYTF. Filled out from reference TRBV9 and TRBJ1-2, the complete variable domain reads DSGVTQTPKHLITATGQRVTLRCSPRSGDLSVYWYQQSLDQGLQFLIQYYNGEERAKGNILERFSAQQFPDLHSELNLSSLELGDSALYFCASMGGERYGYTFGSGTRLTVV.

CDR3 coding DNA: TGCGCCAGCAGCCAAGGGGGACTAGCGGGAGAGAACAATGAGCAGTTCTTC. It codes for CASSQGGLAGENNEQFF. The gene calls are TRBV4-3 and TRBJ2-1; the match to TRBD2 covers 14 bases. This CDR3 contains 17 residues. Germline V gives CDR1 LGHNA, CDR2 YSLEER. The trim removed 1 base at V and 5 bases at J, leaving 4 bases unmatched.

V gene TRBV7-2 combines with J gene TRBJ2-3; no reliable D call. From germline, CDR1 is SGHTA and CDR2 FQGNSA. The CDR3 sequence is 15 residues long. V was shortened by 2 bases and J by 6 bases, with 15 bases between the two germline ends. CDR3 region: CASSLLTFLPDTQYF. The CDR3 DNA reads as TGTGCCAGCAGCTTATTGACTTTCCTCCCGGATACGCAGTATTTT.

The chain uses TRBV6-1 and TRBJ1-6, with D uncertain. Trimming stripped 8 bases from V and 10 bases from J, with 9 bases between. The germline gives CDR1 MNHNS, CDR2 SASEGT. The CDR3 runs 11 residues. The CDR3 sequence is CASALDSPLHF. The CDR3 DNA reads as TGTGCCAGCGCCCTAGACTCACCCCTCCACTTT.